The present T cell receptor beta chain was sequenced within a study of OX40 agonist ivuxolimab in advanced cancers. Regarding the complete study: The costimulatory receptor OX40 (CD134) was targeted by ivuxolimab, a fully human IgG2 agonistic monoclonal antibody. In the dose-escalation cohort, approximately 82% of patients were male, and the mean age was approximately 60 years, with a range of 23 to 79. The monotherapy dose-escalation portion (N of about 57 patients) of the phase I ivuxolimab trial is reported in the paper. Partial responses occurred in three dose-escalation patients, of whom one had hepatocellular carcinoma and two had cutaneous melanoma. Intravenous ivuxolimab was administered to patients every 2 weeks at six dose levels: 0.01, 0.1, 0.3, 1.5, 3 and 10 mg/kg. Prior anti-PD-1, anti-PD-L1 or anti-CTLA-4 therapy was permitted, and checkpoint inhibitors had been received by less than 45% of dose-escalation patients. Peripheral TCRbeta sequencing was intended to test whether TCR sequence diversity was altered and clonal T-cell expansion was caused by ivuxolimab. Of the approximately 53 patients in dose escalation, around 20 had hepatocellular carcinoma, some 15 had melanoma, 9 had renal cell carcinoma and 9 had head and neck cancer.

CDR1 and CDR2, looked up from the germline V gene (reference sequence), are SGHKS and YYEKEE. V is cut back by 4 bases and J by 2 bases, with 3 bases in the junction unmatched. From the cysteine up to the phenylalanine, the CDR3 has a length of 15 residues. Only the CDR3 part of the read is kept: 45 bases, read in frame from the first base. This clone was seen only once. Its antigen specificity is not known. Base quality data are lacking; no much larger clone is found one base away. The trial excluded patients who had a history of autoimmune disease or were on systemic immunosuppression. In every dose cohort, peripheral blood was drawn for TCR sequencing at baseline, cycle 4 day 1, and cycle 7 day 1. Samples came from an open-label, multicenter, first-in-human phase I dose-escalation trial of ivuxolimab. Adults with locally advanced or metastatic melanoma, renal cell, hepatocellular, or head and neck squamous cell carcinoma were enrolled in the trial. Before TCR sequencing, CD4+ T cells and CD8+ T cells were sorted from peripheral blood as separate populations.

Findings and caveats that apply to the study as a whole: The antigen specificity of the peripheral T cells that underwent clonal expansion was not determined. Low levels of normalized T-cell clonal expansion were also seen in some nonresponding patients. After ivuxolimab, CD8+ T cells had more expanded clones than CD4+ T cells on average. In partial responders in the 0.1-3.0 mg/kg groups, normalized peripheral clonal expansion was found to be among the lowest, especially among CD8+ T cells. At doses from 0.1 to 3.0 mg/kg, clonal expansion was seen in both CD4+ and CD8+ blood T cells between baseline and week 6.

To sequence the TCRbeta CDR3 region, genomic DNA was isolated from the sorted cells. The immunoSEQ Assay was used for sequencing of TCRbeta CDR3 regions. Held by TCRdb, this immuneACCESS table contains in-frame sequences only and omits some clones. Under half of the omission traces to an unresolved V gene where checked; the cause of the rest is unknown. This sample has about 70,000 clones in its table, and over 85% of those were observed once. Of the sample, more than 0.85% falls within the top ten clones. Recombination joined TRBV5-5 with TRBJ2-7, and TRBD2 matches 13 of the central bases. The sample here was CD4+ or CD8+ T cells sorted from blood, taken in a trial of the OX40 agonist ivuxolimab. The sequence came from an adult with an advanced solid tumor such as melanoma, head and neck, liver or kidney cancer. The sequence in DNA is TGTGCCAGCAGCACACTAGCGGGGGGGCCCTACGAGCAGTACTTC. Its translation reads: CASSTLAGGPYEQYF.